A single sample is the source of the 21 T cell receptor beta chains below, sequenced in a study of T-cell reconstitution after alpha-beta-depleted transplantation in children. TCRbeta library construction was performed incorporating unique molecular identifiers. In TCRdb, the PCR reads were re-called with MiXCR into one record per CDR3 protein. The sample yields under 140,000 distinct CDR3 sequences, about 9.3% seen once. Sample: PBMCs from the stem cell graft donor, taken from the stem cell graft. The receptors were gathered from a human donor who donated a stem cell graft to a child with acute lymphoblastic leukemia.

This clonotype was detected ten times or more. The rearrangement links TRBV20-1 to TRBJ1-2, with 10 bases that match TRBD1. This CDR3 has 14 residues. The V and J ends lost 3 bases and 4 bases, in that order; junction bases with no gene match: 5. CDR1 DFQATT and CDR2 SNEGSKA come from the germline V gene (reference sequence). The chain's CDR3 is CSASPRQGAYGYTF. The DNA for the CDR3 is TGCAGTGCTAGCCCTCGACAGGGGGCCTATGGCTACACCTTC.

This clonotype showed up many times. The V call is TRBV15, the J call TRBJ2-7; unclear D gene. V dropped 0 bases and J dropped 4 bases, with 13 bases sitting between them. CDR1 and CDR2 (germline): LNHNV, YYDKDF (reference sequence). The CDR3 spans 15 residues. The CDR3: CATSREGEARYEQYF. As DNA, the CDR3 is TGTGCCACCAGCAGAGAAGGCGAGGCTCGGTACGAGCAGTACTTC. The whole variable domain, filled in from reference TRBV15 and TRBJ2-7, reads DAMVIQNPRYQVTQFGKPVTLSCSQTLNHNVMYWYQQKSSQAPKLLFHYYDKDFNNEADTPDNFQSRRPNTSFCFLDIRSPGLGDTAMYLCATSREGEARYEQYFGPGTRLTVT.

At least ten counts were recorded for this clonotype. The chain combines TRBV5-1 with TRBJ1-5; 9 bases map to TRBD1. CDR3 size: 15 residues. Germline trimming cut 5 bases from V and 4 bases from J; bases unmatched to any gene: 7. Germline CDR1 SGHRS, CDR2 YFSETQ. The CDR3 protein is CASSPDRGRNQPQHF. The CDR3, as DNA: TGCGCCAGCAGTCCGGACAGGGGTCGGAATCAGCCCCAGCATTTT.

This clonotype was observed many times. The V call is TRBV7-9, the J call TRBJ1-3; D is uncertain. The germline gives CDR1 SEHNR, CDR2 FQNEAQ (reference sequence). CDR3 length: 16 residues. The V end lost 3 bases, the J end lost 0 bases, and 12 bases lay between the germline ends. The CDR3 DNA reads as TGTGCCAGCAGCTTTTATTCAGGACGCTCTGGAAACACCATATATTTT. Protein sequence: CASSFYSGRSGNTIYF. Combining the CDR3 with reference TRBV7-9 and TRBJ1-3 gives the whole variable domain DTGVSQNPRHKITKRGQNVTFRCDPISEHNRLYWYRQTLGQGPEFLTYFQNEAQLEKSRLLSDRFSAERPKGSFSTLEIQRTEQGDSAMYLCASSFYSGRSGNTIYFGEGSWLTVV.

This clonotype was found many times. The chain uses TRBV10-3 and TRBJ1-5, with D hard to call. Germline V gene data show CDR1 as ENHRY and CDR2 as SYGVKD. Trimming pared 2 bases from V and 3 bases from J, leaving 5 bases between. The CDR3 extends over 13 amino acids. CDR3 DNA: TGTGCCATCAGTGAGCAGCCCAATCAGCCCCAGCATTTT. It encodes CAISEQPNQPQHF.

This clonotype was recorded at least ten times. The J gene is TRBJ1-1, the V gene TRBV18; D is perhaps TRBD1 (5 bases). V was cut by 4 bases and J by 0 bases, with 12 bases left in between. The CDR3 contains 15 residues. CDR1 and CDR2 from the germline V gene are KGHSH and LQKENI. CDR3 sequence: CASSRGVEMNTEAFF. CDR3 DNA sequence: TGTGCCAGCTCACGGGGGGTAGAAATGAACACTGAAGCTTTCTTT.

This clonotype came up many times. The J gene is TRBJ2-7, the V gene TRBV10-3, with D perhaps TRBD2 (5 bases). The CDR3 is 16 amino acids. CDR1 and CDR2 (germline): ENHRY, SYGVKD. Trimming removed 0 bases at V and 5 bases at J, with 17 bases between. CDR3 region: CAISESNSRVFNEQYF. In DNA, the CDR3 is TGTGCCATCAGTGAGTCGAATTCGAGGGTCTTCAACGAGCAGTACTTC.

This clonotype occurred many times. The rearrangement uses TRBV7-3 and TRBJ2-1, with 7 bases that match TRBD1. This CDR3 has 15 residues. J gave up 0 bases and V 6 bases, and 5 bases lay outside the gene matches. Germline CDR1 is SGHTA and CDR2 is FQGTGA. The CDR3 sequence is CASSSQGSSYNEQFF. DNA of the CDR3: TGTGCCAGCAGTTCACAGGGGAGCTCCTACAATGAGCAGTTCTTC. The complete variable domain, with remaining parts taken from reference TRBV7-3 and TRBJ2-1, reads GAGVSQTPSNKVTEKGKYVELRCDPISGHTALYWYRQSLGQGPEFLIYFQGTGAADDSGLPNDRFFAVRPEGSVSTLKIQRTERGDSAVYLCASSSQGSSYNEQFFGPGTRLTVL.

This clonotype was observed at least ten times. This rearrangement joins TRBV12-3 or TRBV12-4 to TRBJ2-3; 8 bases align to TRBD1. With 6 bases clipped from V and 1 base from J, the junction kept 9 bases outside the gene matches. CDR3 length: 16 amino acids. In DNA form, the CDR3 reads TGTGCCAGCAGCCTCGGAGGACAGGGCCGCACAGATACGCAGTATTTT. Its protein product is CASSLGGQGRTDTQYF.

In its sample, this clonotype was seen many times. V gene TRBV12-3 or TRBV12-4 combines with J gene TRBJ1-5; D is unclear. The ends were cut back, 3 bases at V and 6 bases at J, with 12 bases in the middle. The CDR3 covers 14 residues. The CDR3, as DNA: TGTGCCAGCAGTTTGGGAGGGAAGGTTCAGCCCCAGCATTTT. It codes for CASSLGGKVQPQHF.

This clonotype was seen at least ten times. The CDR3 nucleotides read TGTGCCAGCAGTTACTCGCCGGGAGGGACTGAAGCTTTCTTT. This encodes CASSYSPGGTEAFF. This chain joins TRBV6-5 and TRBJ1-1; D gene ambiguous. Germline lookup yields CDR1 MNHEY and CDR2 SVGAGI. V shed 0 bases and J shed 5 bases, with 10 bases lying between them. The CDR3 spans 14 residues.

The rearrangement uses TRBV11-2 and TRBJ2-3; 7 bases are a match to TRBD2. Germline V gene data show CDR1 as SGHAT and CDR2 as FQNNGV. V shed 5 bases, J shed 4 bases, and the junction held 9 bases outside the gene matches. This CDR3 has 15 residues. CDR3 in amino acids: CASSRFSGRADTQYF. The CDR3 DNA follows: TGTGCCAGCAGCCGATTTAGCGGGCGGGCAGATACGCAGTATTTT.

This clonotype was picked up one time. CDR3 DNA: TGTGCCAGCAGCCAAGTTAGGGTGAGAGGGACTGAAGCTTTCTTT. Protein: CASSQVRVRGTEAFF. The V call is TRBV3-1, the J call TRBJ1-1; D is undetermined. Trimming took off 1 base at V and 5 bases at J, with 14 bases between the two ends. The CDR3 loop spans 15 amino acids. The V gene's germline CDR1 is LGHDT and CDR2 YNNKEL (reference sequence). The complete variable domain, with remaining parts taken from reference TRBV3-1 and TRBJ1-1, reads DTAVSQTPKYLVTQMGNDKSIKCEQNLGHDTMYWYKQDSKKFLKIMFSYNNKELIINETVPNRFSPKSPDKAHLNLHINSLELGDSAVYFCASSQVRVRGTEAFFGQGTRLTVV.

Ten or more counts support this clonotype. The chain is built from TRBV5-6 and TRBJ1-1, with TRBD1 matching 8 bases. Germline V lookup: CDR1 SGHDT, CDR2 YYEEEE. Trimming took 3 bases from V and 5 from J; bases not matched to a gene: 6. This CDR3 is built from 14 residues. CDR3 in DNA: TGTGCCAGCAGCTCCGACAGGGGATGGACTGAAGCTTTCTTT. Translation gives CASSSDRGWTEAFF.

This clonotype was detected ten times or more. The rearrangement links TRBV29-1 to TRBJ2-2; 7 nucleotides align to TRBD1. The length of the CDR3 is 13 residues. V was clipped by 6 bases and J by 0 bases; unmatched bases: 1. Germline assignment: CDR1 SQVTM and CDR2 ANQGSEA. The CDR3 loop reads CSVGTANTGELFF. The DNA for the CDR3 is TGCAGCGTCGGGACAGCGAACACCGGGGAGCTGTTTTTT.

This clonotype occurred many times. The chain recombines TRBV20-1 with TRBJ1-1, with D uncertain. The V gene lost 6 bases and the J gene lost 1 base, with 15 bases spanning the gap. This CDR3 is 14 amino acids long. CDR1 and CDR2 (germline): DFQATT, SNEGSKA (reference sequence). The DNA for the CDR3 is TGCAGTGCCGACCAGAAAGACCCGAACACTGAAGCTTTCTTT. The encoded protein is CSADQKDPNTEAFF.

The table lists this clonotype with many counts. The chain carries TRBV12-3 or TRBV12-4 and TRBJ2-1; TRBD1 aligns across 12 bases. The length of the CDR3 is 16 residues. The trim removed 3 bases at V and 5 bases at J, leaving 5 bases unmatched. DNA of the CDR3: TGTGCCAGCAGTTTGAGGGGACAGGGGGCGAACAATGAGCAGTTCTTC. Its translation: CASSLRGQGANNEQFF.

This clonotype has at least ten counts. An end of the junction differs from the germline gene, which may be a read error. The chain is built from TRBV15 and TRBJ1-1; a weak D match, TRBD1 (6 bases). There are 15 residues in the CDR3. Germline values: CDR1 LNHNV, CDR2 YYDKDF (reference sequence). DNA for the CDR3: TGTGCCACCAGCAGAGATCGGAGGTTAGGACAGATTCTACTCTTT. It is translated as CATSRDRRLGQILLF.

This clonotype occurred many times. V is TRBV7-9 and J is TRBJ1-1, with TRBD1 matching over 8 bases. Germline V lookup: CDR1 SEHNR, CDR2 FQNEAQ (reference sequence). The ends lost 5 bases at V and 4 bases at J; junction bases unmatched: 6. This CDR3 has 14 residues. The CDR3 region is CASSASGGGTEAFF. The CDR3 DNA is TGTGCCAGCAGCGCGTCAGGGGGCGGCACTGAAGCTTTCTTT.

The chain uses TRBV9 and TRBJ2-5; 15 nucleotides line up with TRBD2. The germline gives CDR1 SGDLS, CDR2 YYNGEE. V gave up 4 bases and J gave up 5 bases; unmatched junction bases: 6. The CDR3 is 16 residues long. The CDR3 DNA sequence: TGTGCCAGCAGCTCCGGGACTAGCGGGGGGTCGGAGACCCAGTACTTC. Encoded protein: CASSSGTSGGSETQYF.

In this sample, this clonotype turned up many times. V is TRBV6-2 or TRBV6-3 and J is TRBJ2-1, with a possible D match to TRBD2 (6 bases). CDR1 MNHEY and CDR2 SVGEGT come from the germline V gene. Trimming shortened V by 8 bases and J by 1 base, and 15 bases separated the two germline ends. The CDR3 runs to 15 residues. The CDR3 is CASDEGGGSYNEQFF. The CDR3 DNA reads TGTGCCAGCGATGAGGGTGGGGGGTCCTACAATGAGCAGTTCTTC.